The next 21 T cell receptor beta chains were all read from a single sample in a study of blood T cell repertoires in COVID-19. Produced via immunoSEQ multiplex PCR; TCRdb's table is partial and in-frame only. The table has roughly 240,000 clones, 80% to 90% seen once; the top ten hold 4.7%. The source material was peripheral blood. Receptors were obtained from a woman aged 65 to 85 with acute or convalescent COVID-19.

The chain joins TRBV4-1 to TRBJ1-4; TRBD1 matches 9 bases. The CDR3 covers 14 residues. The J segment lost 8 bases and the V segment lost 3 bases, leaving 4 bases of the junction unmatched. Germline V lookup: CDR1 MGHRA, CDR2 YSYEKL. The CDR3 loop reads CASSHRDRDEKLFF. The DNA for the CDR3 is TGCGCCAGCAGCCACCGGGACAGGGACGAAAAACTGTTTTTT.

The V call is TRBV4-3, the J call TRBJ1-2; weak D call: TRBD1 (5 bases). CDR1 is LGHNA, CDR2 YSLEER, per germline. Trimming left V 7 bases short and J 2 bases short, with 17 bases between. CDR3 length: 15 amino acids. The CDR3 DNA follows: TGCGCCAGCACCATAGGACCTGGGGGGAACTATGGCTACACCTTC. Translating gives CASTIGPGGNYGYTF.

The genes are TRBV6-5 and TRBJ2-1; TRBD1 is a possible D gene (5 bases). The CDR3 consists of 12 residues. Germline values: CDR1 MNHEY, CDR2 SVGAGI. V lost 7 bases, J lost 8 bases, and 12 bases lay in between. CDR3 nucleotides: TGTGCCAGCACCCAGGGTTGGGATGAGCAGTTCTTC. This translates into CASTQGWDEQFF.

This chain connects TRBV6-5 to TRBJ2-1; TRBD1 aligns across 7 bases. The CDR3 totals 15 residues. Germline V gene data show CDR1 as MNHEY and CDR2 as SVGAGI. J gave up 10 bases and V 5 bases, and 14 bases lay outside the gene matches. The CDR3 bases are TGTGCCAGCAGTCCGTGGGGGACAGTCCTCCGGGAGCAGTTCTTC. This codes for CASSPWGTVLREQFF.

This chain joins TRBV5-1 and TRBJ2-6; the D gene is possibly TRBD1 (6 bases). The CDR3 contains 16 residues. Germline CDR1 SGHRS, CDR2 YFSETQ. V was clipped by 3 bases and J by 0 bases, with 10 bases between them. The CDR3 coding sequence is TGCGCCAGCAGCTCCCTAGGGGGCTCTGGGGCCAACGTCCTGACTTTC. Its translation: CASSSLGGSGANVLTF.

In this sample, this clone turned up once. The chain carries TRBV19 and TRBJ1-4; 7 bases are a match to TRBD1. The germline CDR1 and CDR2 sequences are LNHDA and SQIVND (reference sequence). Trimming removed 5 bases from V and 8 bases from J; junction bases left unmatched: 8. The CDR3 length is 14 residues. In DNA form, the CDR3 reads TGTGCCAGTAGTTCAAGACAGGGATTGGAAAAACTGTTTTTT. This translates into CASSSRQGLEKLFF.

The V and J genes are TRBV18 and TRBJ2-7, with D maybe TRBD1 (6 bases). The germline V gene encodes CDR1 KGHSH and CDR2 LQKENI. The V gene lost 0 bases and the J gene lost 3 bases, with 9 bases spanning the gap. The CDR3 has 14 amino acids. CDR3 in amino acids: CASSPPTRGYEQYF. CDR3 sequence (DNA): TGTGCCAGCTCACCACCAACCAGGGGCTACGAGCAGTACTTC.

J is TRBJ1-2 and V is TRBV6-5; D possibly corresponds to TRBD1 (6 bases). There are 14 residues in the CDR3. The V end was cut by 6 bases, the J end by 0 bases, with 11 bases between. The germline V gene has CDR1 MNHEY and CDR2 SVGAGI. CDR3 region: CASRRDKSNYGYTF. DNA for the CDR3: TGTGCCAGCAGGAGGGACAAATCTAACTATGGCTACACCTTC.

For this clone: The junction departs from germline at one end; a sequencing error may be responsible. The V call is TRBV3-1 (or the pseudogene TRBV3-2), the J call TRBJ1-6, with D perhaps matching TRBD1 (5 bases). Germline V CDR1 and CDR2: LGHDT, YNNKEL (reference sequence). The CDR3 runs to 13 residues. The CDR3 region is CASSPTGGSPLHF. The CDR3, as DNA: TGTGCCAGCAGCCCCACCGGGGGGTCACCCCTCCATTTT.

The V call is TRBV7-9, the J call TRBJ2-1, with D tentatively TRBD2 (6 bases). There are 16 residues in the CDR3. Trimming took off 3 bases at V and 0 bases at J, with 12 bases between the two ends. The germline V gene encodes CDR1 SEHNR and CDR2 FQNEAQ (reference sequence). CDR3: CASSFQRGSSYNEQFF. The CDR3 DNA sequence: TGTGCCAGCAGCTTCCAACGGGGGAGCTCCTACAATGAGCAGTTCTTC.

There are a few counts of this clone. The CDR3 protein is CASTTDREKPQHF. CDR3 sequence (DNA): TGTGCCAGCACAACAGACAGGGAGAAGCCCCAGCATTTT. J is TRBJ1-5 and V is TRBV18; 7 nucleotides match TRBD1. CDR1 and CDR2 (germline): KGHSH, LQKENI. There are 13 residues in the CDR3. V was pared by 8 bases and J by 8 bases, with 9 bases of the junction left unmatched.

V and J are TRBV11-2 and TRBJ1-6; possible D gene TRBD1, 5 bases. This CDR3 region has 20 residues. Germline loops: CDR1 SGHAT, CDR2 FQNNGV. The V gene lost 0 bases and the J gene lost 0 bases, with 18 bases spanning the gap. The CDR3 DNA reads TGTGCCAGCAGCTTAGATCAAGGGACTTTCCGGAGCTCCTATAATTCACCCCTCCACTTT. Translated: CASSLDQGTFRSSYNSPLHF.

This sequence joins TRBV4-1 and TRBJ1-1, with 8 bases matching TRBD1. J gave up 7 bases and V 2 bases, and 9 bases lay outside the gene matches. The V gene's germline CDR1 is MGHRA and CDR2 YSYEKL. This CDR3 spans 15 amino acids. CDR3 region: CASSQNPGTGLEAFF. For the CDR3, the DNA is TGCGCCAGCAGCCAAAATCCCGGGACAGGCCTTGAAGCTTTCTTT.

The chain is built from TRBV7-9 and TRBJ2-1, with 13 bases lining up with TRBD2. Germline V gene lookup returns CDR1 SEHNR and CDR2 FQNEAQ (reference sequence). This CDR3 spans 17 amino acids. The V segment lost 2 bases and the J segment 15 bases; nucleotides outside the gene matches: 16. In DNA form, the CDR3 reads TGTGCCAGCAGCTTATTGGCTCCGGGACTAGCGGGAAATTGGTGGTTCTTC. It specifies CASSLLAPGLAGNWWFF.

The V and J genes are TRBV5-5 and TRBJ2-7; the match to TRBD1 covers 8 bases. Germline loops: CDR1 SGHKS, CDR2 YYEKEE (reference sequence). J gave up 5 bases and V 0 bases, and 7 bases lay outside the gene matches. This CDR3 spans 15 amino acids. The CDR3 protein is CASSLAPGGVHEQYF. The CDR3 region has the DNA TGTGCCAGCAGCTTGGCCCCAGGGGGCGTCCACGAGCAGTACTTC.

This clone was detected once. The chain combines TRBV9 with TRBJ2-1; 10 bases line up with TRBD2. J gave up 8 bases and V 1 base, and 9 bases lay outside the gene matches. Germline CDR1 SGDLS, CDR2 YYNGEE. The CDR3 sequence is 16 residues long. This chain's CDR3 is CASSVQSSGGADEQFF. CDR3 sequence (DNA): TGTGCCAGCAGCGTACAGTCGAGCGGGGGGGCAGATGAGCAGTTCTTC.

This chain connects TRBV12-3 or TRBV12-4 to TRBJ1-2, with 7 bases that match TRBD1. With 6 bases clipped from V and 6 bases from J, the junction kept 7 bases outside the gene matches. The CDR3 sequence is 13 residues long. CDR3 DNA: TGTGCCAGCAGCCGGGGACAGACTGATGGCTACACCTTC. Protein sequence: CASSRGQTDGYTF.

This sequence joins TRBV4-2 and TRBJ1-2; D is uncertain. Germline V gene data show CDR1 as LGHNA and CDR2 as YNFKEQ. The CDR3 has 16 amino acids. V was shortened by 1 base and J by 2 bases, with 14 bases between the two germline ends. The CDR3 DNA is TGTGCCAGCAGCCAAGGAGACATCGAAACCAACTATGGCTACACCTTC. This encodes CASSQGDIETNYGYTF.

V is TRBV19 and J is TRBJ1-1; TRBD1 is a possible D gene (5 bases). This CDR3 has 14 residues. The germline V gene encodes CDR1 LNHDA and CDR2 SQIVND (reference sequence). The germline V and J ends were trimmed by 1 base and 1 base, with 7 bases remaining between them. CDR3 nucleotides: TGTGCCAGTAGTATAGGACAGCAGAACACTGAAGCTTTCTTT. Translation: CASSIGQQNTEAFF.

This chain links TRBV28 with TRBJ1-2; D not certain. CDR3 size: 16 residues. Germline V gene sequence: CDR1 MDHEN, CDR2 SYDVKM. V lost 7 bases to trimming and J lost 0 bases, with 18 bases between them. The chain's CDR3 is CASKNPAGVANYGYTF. In nucleotides, the CDR3 is TGTGCCAGCAAAAACCCGGCCGGAGTTGCTAACTATGGCTACACCTTC.

The chain employs TRBV6-2 or TRBV6-3 and TRBJ2-7; a possible D gene is TRBD1 (6 bases). The CDR3 has 13 amino acids. Deletions cut 4 bases from V and 2 bases from J, with 9 bases between. Germline-derived CDR1 and CDR2 are MNHEY and SVGEGT. CDR3 loop: CASSSWDTYEQYF. In DNA, the CDR3 is TGTGCCAGCAGTTCCTGGGACACCTACGAGCAGTACTTC.